This entry describes one TCR beta chain. Its target antigen remains unknown. Base qualities are not provided; no much larger clone lies one nucleotide away. The sample belongs to a study of T cell responses to AZD1222 COVID-19 vaccine (dated by TCRdb to about 2021). About the full investigation: AZD1222 recipients whose second dose came at about 4 weeks and those whose second dose came at about 12 weeks were combined into one group, since spike-specific TCR depth and breadth did not differ between the two schedules. TCR sequencing was performed for more than 230 trial participants, of whom around 200 were given two doses of AZD1222 and around 25 were given two doses of MenACWY control vaccine. Trial participants were enrolled into age subgroups of 18-55, 56-69 and 70-plus years, which contained roughly 150, 30 and 60 TCR-sequenced participants, respectively.

The paper as a whole reports these results and caveats: Participants were mostly white British, with more females than males. The authors suggested clonal diversity may have been underestimated. Conclusions about previously exposed vaccinees were limited because only six AZD1222 recipients were SARS-CoV-2 seropositive at baseline. Nearly half of unique spike-specific TCRs reportedly recognized epitopes outside regions mutated in the B.1.351 and B.1.1.7 variants. In the small 56-69-year group, the increase in depth fell short of significance, most likely because of low power. CD4 TCRs associated with the vaccine covered the entire spike protein, and the dominant responses were in regions 160-218 and 743-854. Because no day 14 peak-response samples were available, repertoires were characterized only after the peak T cell response. A significant rise in spike-specific TCR breadth and depth was observed after two AZD1222 doses relative to day 0 and relative to MenACWY recipients.

The intended sense of this specimen's time point label: baseline before first vaccination. The vaccinee samples were drawn from two UK trials, COV001 and COV002, one of which was a single-blind randomized controlled phase 2/3 trial testing AZD1222 (ChAdOx1 nCoV-19) in healthy adults. For TCRbeta chain sequencing, PBMC samples from trial participants were taken at day 0 and at day 28 after the second dose. The CDR3 regions of human TCRbeta chains were analyzed by immunosequencing. Concerning the study's data processing: Repertoire TCRs were checked for matches against a reference library of SARS-CoV-2-specific TCRs that had been generated using the MIRA antigen-specificity platform. Breadth was defined as the fraction of unique TCRs that were SARS-CoV-2-associated, and depth was defined as the fraction of total T cells that were SARS-CoV-2-associated. Using the MIRA data, each spike-specific TCR was assigned both to the spike region to which the TCR was reactive and to a CD4 or CD8 class. Log10-transformed breadth and depth values were compared by one-way ANOVA with Sidak's multiple comparisons tests. TCRdb obtained this table from immuneACCESS and retained in-frame rearrangements with V and J assigned. These tables miss some clones; where compared with another copy, unresolved V genes account for less than half of the shortfall, and the remainder is unexplained. The V and J calls and clone size are taken from that table; D and trimming were inferred from the DNA. This sample has about 120,000 clones in its table, and roughly 90% of those were observed once. The ten largest account for approximately 8.4% of the sample.

Clipping removes 5 bases from V and 14 bases from J, with 12 as the unmatched junction base count. CDR1 SGHDN and CDR2 FVKESK were looked up in the germline V gene. There are 13 amino acids in the CDR3, from cysteine to phenylalanine inclusive. The retained sequence is limited to the CDR3, 39 bases, with the frame set at the first base. The chain employs TRBV14 and TRBJ2-1; 7 bases in the middle match TRBD1. This receptor was taken from an adult in good health. The sample was peripheral blood, taken on day 0 of AZD1222 vaccination. The bases are TGTGCCAGCAGCGAAACCATCCGGGACAGAGAGTTCTTC. Translated, this gives CASSETIRDREFF.